One and the same sample provided the 15 T cell receptor beta chains below, sequenced in a study of sequential checkpoint blockade in melanoma. The treatment was: randomized to nivolumab then ipilimumab (arm A) or the reverse (arm B). Produced via immunoSEQ multiplex PCR; TCRdb's table is partial and in-frame only. The sample includes about 18,000 clones, 74% of them seen just once. The material sequenced was CD8+ T cells sorted from blood (inferred from file names), taken from a patient given nivolumab and ipilimumab in sequence. The receptor source for this set is a human donor with melanoma.

This chain joins TRBV19 and TRBJ2-1; weak D call: TRBD2 (6 bases). V was trimmed by 10 bases and J by 4 bases, leaving 11 bases between them. In germline, CDR1 is LNHDA, CDR2 SQIVND (reference sequence). CDR3 length equals 12 residues. The CDR3 sequence is CATSGEYNEQFF. For the CDR3, the DNA is TGTGCCACGTCGGGAGAATACAATGAGCAGTTCTTC.

This chain links TRBV7-2 with TRBJ2-5, with TRBD2 matching over 10 bases. J lost 3 bases, V lost 4 bases, and 14 bases had no gene match. CDR1 and CDR2 (germline): SGHTA, FQGNSA. The CDR3 length is 18 residues. The chain's CDR3 is CASSWPAGLATTKETQYF. The CDR3 coding sequence is TGTGCCAGCAGCTGGCCTGCGGGACTAGCGACTACAAAAGAGACCCAGTACTTC.

This clone is large (0.1 to 1%). The chain joins TRBV1 to TRBJ2-1; TRBD2 is the table's D call, not checked against the DNA. TRBV1 is classified as a pseudogene. CDR3 length: 20 amino acids. The CDR3 sequence: CTSKVVGSPSGGLSYNEQFF. In DNA, the CDR3 is TGCACCAGCAAGGTGGTGGGCTCGCCTAGCGGGGGACTATCCTACAATGAGCAGTTCTTC.

The gene calls are TRBV7-9 and TRBJ1-2, with TRBD1 matching 7 bases. V lost 5 bases, J lost 0 bases, and 9 bases stayed unmatched. CDR3 size: 16 residues. Looked up from germline, CDR1 is SEHNR and CDR2 is FQNEAQ (reference sequence). The CDR3 sequence: CASSPRSTGANYGYTF. The CDR3 DNA reads as TGTGCCAGCAGCCCACGCAGTACAGGGGCTAACTATGGCTACACCTTC.

The chain carries TRBV19 and TRBJ2-1; D is ambiguous. This CDR3 has 15 amino acids. Germline V gene data show CDR1 as LNHDA and CDR2 as SQIVND (reference sequence). V lost 3 bases and J 0 bases, leaving 9 bases between the germline ends. CDR3 residues: CASSIAQTSYNEQFF. The CDR3 nucleotides are TGTGCCAGTAGTATTGCGCAAACCTCCTACAATGAGCAGTTCTTC.

This chain connects TRBV7-9 to TRBJ1-5, with a tentative D call TRBD1 (5 bases). The CDR3 runs 14 residues. The germline V gene has CDR1 SEHNR and CDR2 FQNEAQ (reference sequence). The V and J ends lost 1 base and 7 bases respectively, with 11 bases between them. The chain's CDR3 is CASSLGQGVQPQHF. The DNA of the CDR3 is TGTGCCAGCAGCTTAGGCCAAGGGGTACAGCCCCAGCATTTT. Complete variable domain (other parts from reference TRBV7-9 and TRBJ1-5): DTGVSQNPRHKITKRGQNVTFRCDPISEHNRLYWYRQTLGQGPEFLTYFQNEAQLEKSRLLSDRFSAERPKGSFSTLEIQRTEQGDSAMYLCASSLGQGVQPQHFGDGTRLSIL.

The chain recombines TRBV2 with TRBJ2-1; 10 bases fit TRBD2. V was pared by 6 bases and J by 8 bases, with 10 bases of the junction left unmatched. Per germline, CDR1 SNHLY and CDR2 FYNNEI. The CDR3 extends over 15 amino acids. CDR3 sequence: CASRTAGGPSDEQFF. In DNA, the CDR3 is TGTGCCAGCAGGACAGCGGGGGGGCCTTCGGATGAGCAGTTCTTC.

V is TRBV25-1 and J is TRBJ2-7; no clear D. The germline V gene encodes CDR1 MGHDK and CDR2 SYGVNS. This CDR3 contains 14 residues. Trimming shortened V by 1 base and J by 2 bases, and 9 bases separated the two germline ends. The CDR3 loop reads CASSELGWAYEQYF. As DNA, the CDR3 is TGTGCCAGCAGTGAATTGGGCTGGGCCTACGAGCAGTACTTC.

This clone was detected once. The chain carries TRBV9 and TRBJ2-7, with D possibly matching TRBD1 (5 bases). The V gene lost 0 bases and the J gene lost 2 bases, with 12 bases spanning the gap. CDR1 and CDR2 from the germline V gene are SGDLS and YYNGEE. The CDR3 consists of 15 residues. CDR3 DNA sequence: TGTGCCAGCAGCGTAGCTTCATCAGGGCCCTACGAGCAGTACTTC. Encoded protein: CASSVASSGPYEQYF.

The chain employs TRBV7-2 and TRBJ2-7, with TRBD1 matching 9 bases. The CDR3 loop spans 14 amino acids. With V trimmed by 1 base and J by 5 bases, 3 bases remained unmatched. Looked up from germline, CDR1 is SGHTA and CDR2 is FQGNSA. CDR3 region: CASSLGWDRDEQYF. CDR3 coding DNA: TGTGCCAGCAGCTTAGGTTGGGACAGGGACGAGCAGTACTTC.

Only one count was recorded for this clone. The genes are TRBV27 and TRBJ2-2, with 7 bases lining up with TRBD1. Trimming removed 11 bases from V and 4 bases from J; junction bases left unmatched: 7. This CDR3 has 13 amino acids. Germline lookup yields CDR1 MNHEY and CDR2 SMNVEV (reference sequence). DNA for the CDR3: TGTGCCGTAAGGGGACAGACCACCGGGGAGCTGTTTTTT. Protein: CAVRGQTTGELFF.

The chain is built from TRBV7-2 and TRBJ2-7; TRBD2 agrees at 7 bases. Germline lookup yields CDR1 SGHTA and CDR2 FQGNSA. Losses at the gene ends were 2 bases for V and 2 bases for J; bases not matched to a gene: 3. This CDR3 is built from 14 residues. The CDR3 region is CASSLPGLAYEQYF. The CDR3, as DNA: TGTGCCAGCAGCTTACCCGGACTAGCCTACGAGCAGTACTTC. Drawing the rest from reference TRBV7-2 and TRBJ2-7, the complete variable domain is GAGVSQSPSNKVTEKGKDVELRCDPISGHTALYWYRQSLGQGLEFLIYFQGNSAPDKSGLPSDRFSAERTGGSVSTLTIQRTQQEDSAVYLCASSLPGLAYEQYFGPGTRLTVT.

J is TRBJ1-1 and V is TRBV7-9; D is possibly TRBD1 (6 bases). The CDR3 consists of 12 residues. Germline CDR1 SEHNR, CDR2 FQNEAQ (reference sequence). With 8 bases removed from V and 5 bases from J, the gap between germline ends came to 12 bases. Written as DNA, the CDR3 is TGTGCCAGCCAACAGGGCAGGACTGAAGCTTTCTTT. Residues: CASQQGRTEAFF. Combining the CDR3 with reference TRBV7-9 and TRBJ1-1 gives the whole variable domain DTGVSQNPRHKITKRGQNVTFRCDPISEHNRLYWYRQTLGQGPEFLTYFQNEAQLEKSRLLSDRFSAERPKGSFSTLEIQRTEQGDSAMYLCASQQGRTEAFFGQGTRLTVV.

The V and J genes are TRBV6-5 and TRBJ2-7, with 12 bases matching TRBD2. Germline CDR1 and CDR2: MNHEY and SVGAGI. Trimming removed 0 bases from V and 3 bases from J; junction bases left unmatched: 3. This CDR3 contains 16 residues. The CDR3 region has the DNA TGTGCCAGCAGTTACTCGCCTAGCGGGAGGGACTACGAGCAGTACTTC. It specifies CASSYSPSGRDYEQYF.

This chain's CDR3 is CASSPRTGLSYEQYF. In DNA form, the CDR3 reads TGCGCCAGCAGTCCAAGAACCGGACTTTCCTACGAGCAGTACTTC. The genes are TRBV4-1 and TRBJ2-7; maybe TRBD2 (5 bases). CDR1 and CDR2 from the germline V gene are MGHRA and YSYEKL. With 6 bases removed from V and 1 base from J, the gap between germline ends came to 16 bases. This CDR3 comprises 15 residues.